The 31 T cell receptor beta chains below all came from one sample that was sequenced in a study of T cell changes during pregnancy in multiple sclerosis. Profiled with immunoSEQ multiplex PCR; TCRdb holds only in-frame clones, not every one. The data show 65,000 to 85,000 clones, 92% seen once. The input for sequencing was peripheral blood, taken after pregnancy. These receptors were taken from a female donor with multiple sclerosis, enrolled in a pregnancy study.

The CDR3 coding sequence is TGCGCCAGCAGCTTGGCCTCAGTAGCGGGAGGTGGGGGCACAGATACGCAGTATTTT. This sequence encodes CASSLASVAGGGGTDTQYF. The chain combines TRBV5-1 with TRBJ2-3; 10 nucleotides align to TRBD2. The germline CDR1 and CDR2 sequences are SGHRS and YFSETQ. The CDR3 covers 19 residues. V was clipped by 0 bases and J by 1 base; unmatched bases: 11.

The chain combines TRBV21-1 with TRBJ2-2; the table's TRBD1 call for D was not verified on the DNA. TRBV21-1 is assigned pseudogene status. CDR3 length equals 15 residues. This chain's CDR3 is CASSTEKGADGELFF. The CDR3 DNA is TGTGCCAGCAGCACCGAAAAGGGGGCCGACGGGGAGCTGTTTTTT.

The chain uses TRBV5-1 and TRBJ2-3; perhaps TRBD2 as D (5 bases). V was clipped by 4 bases and J by 0 bases, with 15 bases between them. The germline gives CDR1 SGHRS, CDR2 YFSETQ. The CDR3 has 16 amino acids. As DNA, the CDR3 is TGCGCCAGCAGCCCGGCCAGCGGACCTAGCACAGATACGCAGTATTTT. This gives the protein CASSPASGPSTDTQYF.

The chain recombines TRBV20-1 with TRBJ2-5; D call uncertain. V lost 3 bases, J lost 9 bases, and 8 bases lay in between. Per the germline V gene, CDR1 is DFQATT and CDR2 is SNEGSKA (reference sequence). The CDR3 sequence is 10 residues long. The CDR3 DNA follows: TGCAGTGCTAGGGGCCTGGCCCAGTACTTC. Translating it yields CSARGLAQYF.

The chain carries TRBV27 and TRBJ1-2; TRBD1 matches 8 bases. Germline V gene sequence: CDR1 MNHEY, CDR2 SMNVEV (reference sequence). The CDR3 contains 14 residues. J gave up 4 bases and V 2 bases, and 3 bases lay outside the gene matches. Written as DNA, the CDR3 is TGTGCCAGCAGTTTAGCCCAGGGGGCCTATGGCTACACCTTC. Translating it yields CASSLAQGAYGYTF.

This CDR3 is CASSSQGRIGAFF. The CDR3 DNA reads TGCGCCAGCAGCTCACAGGGCAGAATAGGAGCTTTCTTT. V is TRBV10-1 and J is TRBJ1-1; maybe TRBD1 (6 bases). Germline CDR1 is WNHNN and CDR2 is SYGVQD (reference sequence). V was pared by 6 bases and J by 10 bases, with 18 bases between. This CDR3 spans 13 amino acids.

The CDR3 spells CASGRGYEQYF. In DNA, the CDR3 is TGTGCCAGCGGCCGGGGTTACGAGCAGTACTTC. The V and J genes are TRBV7-2 and TRBJ2-7; TRBD2 might be the D (5 bases). The CDR3 length is 11 residues. Germline V gene data show CDR1 as SGHTA and CDR2 as FQGNSA. V shed 8 bases and J shed 4 bases, with 9 bases lying between them.

This chain uses TRBV25-1 with TRBJ2-1; 11 bases match TRBD1. The CDR3 totals 15 residues. From germline, CDR1 is MGHDK and CDR2 SYGVNS. Germline trimming cut 2 bases from V and 10 bases from J; bases unmatched to any gene: 7. The CDR3 spells CASSEGTGGAWEQFF. The CDR3 nucleotides are TGTGCCAGCAGTGAAGGGACAGGGGGGGCTTGGGAGCAGTTCTTC.

The chain uses TRBV30 and TRBJ1-2; 7 nucleotides line up with TRBD1. The CDR3 spans 13 residues. With V trimmed by 5 bases and J by 2 bases, 5 bases remained unmatched. Germline values: CDR1 GTSNPN, CDR2 SVGIG (reference sequence). The CDR3 loop reads CAWDRASNYGYTF. The DNA of the CDR3 is TGTGCCTGGGACAGGGCTTCCAACTATGGCTACACCTTC.

This rearrangement joins TRBV6-6 to TRBJ2-1; the match to TRBD2 covers 10 bases. Germline trimming cut 2 bases from V and 6 bases from J; bases unmatched to any gene: 7. In germline, CDR1 is MNHNY, CDR2 SVGAGI (reference sequence). The CDR3 is 16 amino acids. In DNA, the CDR3 is TGTGCCAGCAGTTACCCGATGGGACTAGCGACCAATGAGCAGTTCTTC. Its translation is CASSYPMGLATNEQFF.

The CDR3 reads CAWSGAGWDEQFF. The CDR3 nucleotides read TGTGCCTGGAGTGGGGCGGGATGGGATGAGCAGTTCTTC. The chain is built from TRBV30 and TRBJ2-1; a possible D gene is TRBD2 (6 bases). Trimming removed 1 base at V and 8 bases at J, with 12 bases between. CDR1 and CDR2 (germline): GTSNPN, SVGIG (reference sequence). The CDR3 length is 13 residues.

This clone has a handful of counts. V usage is TRBV5-1 and J usage is TRBJ1-2; 7 bases match TRBD1. Germline-derived CDR1 and CDR2 are SGHRS and YFSETQ. The CDR3 extends over 13 amino acids. V shed 4 bases, J shed 4 bases, and the junction held 4 bases outside the gene matches. CDR3 residues: CASSPGQLYGYTF. CDR3 DNA: TGCGCCAGCAGCCCGGGACAGCTCTATGGCTACACCTTC.

The chain uses TRBV28 and TRBJ2-2; D may be TRBD2 (6 bases). The CDR3 has 19 amino acids. The germline V gene has CDR1 MDHEN and CDR2 SYDVKM. Deletions cut 2 bases from V and 3 bases from J, with 22 bases between. The CDR3: CASSLVYGGGRRDTGELFF. The CDR3 coding sequence is TGTGCCAGCAGTTTAGTTTATGGTGGAGGGAGAAGGGACACCGGGGAGCTGTTTTTT.

The rearrangement uses TRBV7-2 and TRBJ1-1, with TRBD1 as a possible D gene (6 bases). Trimming removed 1 base from V and 4 bases from J, with 10 bases in between. Germline V gene data show CDR1 as SGHTA and CDR2 as FQGNSA. This CDR3 region has 14 residues. CDR3 residues: CASSLDTGSTEAFF. CDR3 sequence (DNA): TGTGCCAGCAGCTTAGACACAGGGTCCACTGAAGCTTTCTTT.

The chain recombines TRBV19 with TRBJ2-7; 10 bases agree with TRBD2. V lost 0 bases, J lost 4 bases, and 3 bases stayed unmatched. This CDR3 is 15 amino acids long. The germline V gene encodes CDR1 LNHDA and CDR2 SQIVND (reference sequence). The CDR3 nucleotides are TGTGCCAGTAGTATAGAGGGGACTAGCGCGTACGAGCAGTACTTC. Translation: CASSIEGTSAYEQYF.

The count of this clone is one. The rearrangement links TRBV13 to TRBJ2-1; 12 bases map to TRBD2. The J segment lost 5 bases and the V segment lost 1 base, leaving 9 bases of the junction unmatched. The CDR3 extends over 18 amino acids. The germline gives CDR1 PRHDT, CDR2 FYEKMQ (reference sequence). The CDR3 DNA follows: TGTGCCAGCAGCTTAGCCGCTAGCGGGAGGGCCAGGGACAATGAGCAGTTCTTC. It encodes CASSLAASGRARDNEQFF.

This sequence joins TRBV10-3 and TRBJ2-7, with TRBD2 matching 12 bases. The CDR3 sequence is 15 residues long. In germline, CDR1 is ENHRY, CDR2 SYGVKD. J lost 3 bases, V lost 3 bases, and 3 bases had no gene match. The CDR3 reads CAISEGGLAGYEQYF. CDR3 in DNA: TGTGCCATCAGTGAAGGGGGACTAGCGGGCTACGAGCAGTACTTC.

The CDR3 loop reads CASSPRGTVNTEAFF. CDR3 sequence (DNA): TGTGCCAGCAGCCCCCGGGGGACCGTGAACACTGAAGCTTTCTTT. The chain employs TRBV7-2 and TRBJ1-1; D is perhaps TRBD1 (5 bases). The CDR3 consists of 15 residues. Trimming stripped 5 bases from V and 0 bases from J, with 13 bases between. The germline CDR1 and CDR2 sequences are SGHTA and FQGNSA.

This clone has a single count. The CDR3 DNA is TGTGCCAGCAGCTTAGGGACGACTAGCGGGAACACCGGGGAGCTGTTTTTT. Translating gives CASSLGTTSGNTGELFF. The V gene is TRBV7-2, the J gene TRBJ2-2, with TRBD2 identical over 9 bases. Germline lookup yields CDR1 SGHTA and CDR2 FQGNSA. The CDR3 contains 17 residues. The V gene end was trimmed by 1 base and the J gene end by 1 base; junction bases not matched to a gene: 4. Full variable domain (missing parts from reference TRBV7-2 and TRBJ2-2): GAGVSQSPSNKVTEKGKDVELRCDPISGHTALYWYRQSLGQGLEFLIYFQGNSAPDKSGLPSDRFSAERTGGSVSTLTIQRTQQEDSAVYLCASSLGTTSGNTGELFFGEGSRLTVL.

This sequence joins TRBV5-6 and TRBJ1-2, with D maybe TRBD1 (6 bases). The germline V gene encodes CDR1 SGHDT and CDR2 YYEEEE. Trimming removed 1 base at V and 4 bases at J, with 11 bases between. The CDR3 runs 14 residues. The CDR3 here is CASSLPGGGYGYTF. The CDR3 DNA reads TGTGCCAGCAGCTTGCCGGGGGGCGGCTATGGCTACACCTTC.

This chain uses TRBV7-2 with TRBJ1-2; maybe TRBD1 (6 bases). Germline V lookup: CDR1 SGHTA, CDR2 FQGNSA. V lost 1 base, J lost 3 bases, and 12 bases lay in between. CDR3 size: 15 residues. CDR3 sequence: CASSLGGTYDYGYTF. The CDR3 DNA sequence: TGTGCCAGCAGCTTAGGGGGGACATATGACTATGGCTACACCTTC.

The CDR3 DNA reads as TGTGCCAGCTCACCCGACAGGGGAAATCAGCCCCAGCATTTT. It is translated as CASSPDRGNQPQHF. The V and J genes are TRBV18 and TRBJ1-5; 8 bases line up with TRBD1. The CDR3 length is 14 residues. Germline lookup yields CDR1 KGHSH and CDR2 LQKENI. Germline trimming cut 3 bases from V and 4 bases from J; bases unmatched to any gene: 2. The variable domain in full, completed from reference TRBV18 and TRBJ1-5, reads NAGVMQNPRHLVRRRGQEARLRCSPMKGHSHVYWYRQLPEEGLKFMVYLQKENIIDESGMPKERFSAEFPKEGPSILRIQQVVRGDSAAYFCASSPDRGNQPQHFGDGTRLSIL.

This clone was detected only a few times. CDR3 loop: CASKGTHYGYTF. The CDR3 DNA reads as TGTGCCAGCAAGGGGACTCACTATGGCTACACCTTC. J is TRBJ1-2 and V is TRBV2; the D gene is possibly TRBD1 (5 bases). CDR3 length: 12 residues. CDR1 is SNHLY and CDR2 is FYNNEI in the germline V gene. V lost 7 bases and J 3 bases, leaving 9 bases between the germline ends. Variable domain in full (rest from reference TRBV2 and TRBJ1-2): EPEVTQTPSHQVTQMGQEVILRCVPISNHLYFYWYRQILGQKVEFLVSFYNNEISEKSEIFDDQFSVERPDGSNFTLKIRSTKLEDSAMYFCASKGTHYGYTFGSGTRLTVV.

The chain has TRBV18 and TRBJ2-7; the match to TRBD1 covers 12 bases. CDR3 length: 14 amino acids. Germline V CDR1 and CDR2: KGHSH, LQKENI. After removal of 3 bases from V and 5 bases from J, the junction contained 2 bases not matched to a gene. The CDR3 is CASSPGTGGDEQYF. The CDR3 coding sequence is TGTGCCAGCTCACCCGGGACAGGGGGCGACGAGCAGTACTTC.

The chain carries TRBV27 and TRBJ2-3; tentative D call: TRBD2 (6 bases). Trimming removed 5 bases from V and 3 bases from J, with 18 bases in between. The germline V gene encodes CDR1 MNHEY and CDR2 SMNVEV (reference sequence). CDR3 length: 16 residues. CDR3 nucleotide sequence: TGTGCCAGCAGTCCGCTGACTAGAATAGTGACAGATACGCAGTATTTT. This sequence encodes CASSPLTRIVTDTQYF.

The chain employs TRBV5-1 and TRBJ2-7; 11 nucleotides line up with TRBD2. V shed 5 bases and J 3 bases; nucleotides not matched to a gene: 10. The germline CDR1 and CDR2 sequences are SGHRS and YFSETQ. This CDR3 comprises 16 residues. CDR3 in DNA: TGCGCCAGCAGTTTATTCGGGACTAGCGGAAGCTACGAGCAGTACTTC. Protein sequence: CASSLFGTSGSYEQYF.

V usage is TRBV29-1 and J usage is TRBJ1-3; TRBD1 is a possible D gene (5 bases). Per germline, CDR1 SQVTM and CDR2 ANQGSEA. The length of the CDR3 is 16 residues. The V end was cut by 3 bases, the J end by 1 base, with 16 bases between. CDR3 DNA sequence: TGCAGCGTTGATGTCGGGGGTACGGGTTCTGGAAACACCATATATTTT. This translates into CSVDVGGTGSGNTIYF.

V usage is TRBV6-1 and J usage is TRBJ2-3; D ambiguous. The CDR3 is made up of 14 amino acids. Germline CDR1 and CDR2: MNHNS and SASEGT. Trimming took off 7 bases at V and 0 bases at J, with 11 bases between the two ends. In DNA form, the CDR3 reads TGTGCCAGCACCTTACCCCTAAGCACAGATACGCAGTATTTT. It codes for CASTLPLSTDTQYF.

V is TRBV6-6 and J is TRBJ2-1; 10 positions match TRBD2. Germline V lookup: CDR1 MNHNY, CDR2 SVGAGI (reference sequence). This CDR3 is 16 amino acids long. V lost 5 bases to trimming and J lost 7 bases; unmatched junction nucleotides: 11. CDR3 DNA: TGTGCCAGCAGTCTTCAGACTAGCGGGTTGTTGAATGAGCAGTTCTTC. Translated: CASSLQTSGLLNEQFF.

The gene calls are TRBV6-5 and TRBJ2-1, with D perhaps TRBD1 (5 bases). The V and J ends lost 1 base and 5 bases respectively, with 9 bases between them. Germline assignment: CDR1 MNHEY and CDR2 SVGAGI. This CDR3 comprises 14 residues. The CDR3 here is CASSYYRTHNEQFF. CDR3 sequence (DNA): TGTGCCAGCAGTTACTATCGGACACACAATGAGCAGTTCTTC.

This sequence joins TRBV28 and TRBJ2-4; D unclear. V was cut by 4 bases and J by 0 bases, with 16 bases left in between. Germline CDR1 is MDHEN and CDR2 is SYDVKM. The CDR3 spans 17 residues. In nucleotides, the CDR3 is TGTGCCAGCAGTTCCAGACACACCCAACTAGCCAAAAACATTCAGTACTTC. Its translation: CASSSRHTQLAKNIQYF.